This T cell receptor beta chain appears in the sequencing data of a study of a mutant IDH1 vaccine in newly diagnosed glioma. Turning to the study itself: The initiation of vaccination occurred 4-6 weeks after radiotherapy alone, or with temozolomide cycles. Therapy received beforehand was radiotherapy, temozolomide, or both, with most patients given both.

Overall study results and limits: Researchers report vaccine-induced immune responses in roughly 93% of patients.

The ends lost 2 bases at V and 0 bases at J; junction bases unmatched: 5. Germline values: CDR1 SGDLS, CDR2 YYNGEE. The CDR3 is made up of 17 amino acids. Comment on this clone: No antigen is known for it.

Time point defined: week 5, during vaccination. Mutant IDH1 20-mer peptide, at 300 ug, made up each vaccine dose, with topical imiquimod. Donors harbored newly found WHO grade 3 or 4 IDH1-mutant, ATRX-lost astrocytomas. Assay: immunoSEQ multiplex PCR; the TCRdb copy retains only in-frame clones and omits some. The table lists approximately 25,000 clones, approximately 80% of them singletons. The chain has TRBV9 and TRBJ2-1; TRBD2 agrees at 10 bases. Sample: PBMCs, taken from a glioma patient whose treatment included an IDH1 peptide vaccine. This clonotype was obtained from a man aged 35-49 years with glioma. DNA of the CDR3: TGTGCCAGCAGCGTCACTAGCGGGACCAACTCCTACAATGAGCAGTTCTTC. It encodes CASSVTSGTNSYNEQFF.